This T cell receptor (beta chain) emerged from a study of cytotoxic CD8 clonotypes in ibrutinib-treated CLL. On the study more broadly: The samples contained a few hundred thousand productive templates on average. They also contained an average of about 90,000 productive rearrangements.

Measured with immunoSEQ multiplex PCR; TCRdb has only the in-frame clones, and not every one. The repertoire includes approximately 150,000 clones, roughly 80% of them detected once, and about 4.6% sits in the top ten. Germline V lookup: CDR1 SGHNT, CDR2 YENEEA. V was shortened by 3 bases and J by 1 base, with 6 bases between the two germline ends. The CDR3 is 13 amino acids. The chain couples TRBV11-3 to TRBJ1-1; no reliable D call. The receptor comes from a human donor with chronic lymphocytic leukemia. This sample comprised PBMCs, obtained after 24 months of ibrutinib treatment. The DNA for the CDR3 is TGTGCCAGCAGCTTTTCGGGGAACACTGAAGCTTTCTTT. Translation: CASSFSGNTEAFF.